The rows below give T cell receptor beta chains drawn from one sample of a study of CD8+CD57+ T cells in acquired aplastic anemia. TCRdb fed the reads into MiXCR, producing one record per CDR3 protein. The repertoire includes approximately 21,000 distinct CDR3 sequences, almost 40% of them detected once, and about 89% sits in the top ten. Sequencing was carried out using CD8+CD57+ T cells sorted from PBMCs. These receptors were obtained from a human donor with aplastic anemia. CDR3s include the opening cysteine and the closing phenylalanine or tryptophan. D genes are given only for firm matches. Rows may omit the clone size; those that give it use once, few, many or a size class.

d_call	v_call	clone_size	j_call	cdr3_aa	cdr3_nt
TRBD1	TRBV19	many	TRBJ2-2	CASSTVTGFKNTGELFF	TGTGCCAGTAGTACCGTGACAGGGTTTAAGAACACCGGGGAGCTGTTTTTT
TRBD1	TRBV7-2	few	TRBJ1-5	CASSLQGALGNQPQHF	TGTGCCAGCAGCTTACAGGGGGCCCTGGGCAATCAGCCCCAGCATTTT
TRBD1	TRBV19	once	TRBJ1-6	CASSILPRTGANSPLHF	TGTGCCAGTAGTATTCTCCCTAGGACAGGGGCGAATTCACCCCTCCACTTT
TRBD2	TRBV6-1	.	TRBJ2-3	CASSIGLATDTQYF	TGTGCCAGCAGTATAGGACTAGCGACAGATACGCAGTATTTT
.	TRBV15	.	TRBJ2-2	CATSTGVGGELSF	TGTGCCACCAGCACGGGTGTCGGCGGGGAGCTGTCTTTT
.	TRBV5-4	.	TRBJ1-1	CASSLISNTEAFF	TGTGCCAGCAGCTTGATTTCTAACACTGAAGCTTTCTTT
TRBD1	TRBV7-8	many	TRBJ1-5	CASSLGTGNNQPQHF	TGTGCCAGCAGCTTAGGGACAGGGAACAATCAGCCCCAGCATTTT
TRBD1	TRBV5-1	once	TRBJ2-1	CASSLGQGENNEQFF	TGCGCCAGCAGCTTGGGACAGGGGGAGAACAATGAGCAGTTCTTC
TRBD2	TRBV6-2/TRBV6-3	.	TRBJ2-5	CASSGVSGSMETQYF	TGTGCCAGCAGTGGAGTTAGCGGGAGTATGGAGACCCAGTACTTC
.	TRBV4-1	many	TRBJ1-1	CASSQAPIRQSEAFF	TGCGCCAGCAGCCAAGCCCCAATTCGACAGAGTGAAGCTTTCTTT
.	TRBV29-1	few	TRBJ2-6	CSVEVGSLSGANVLTF	TGCAGCGTTGAAGTCGGCAGCTTATCTGGGGCCAACGTCCTGACTTTC
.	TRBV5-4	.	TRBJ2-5	CASSLGGREETQYF	TGTGCCAGCAGCTTAGGGGGGAGAGAGGAGACCCAGTACTTC
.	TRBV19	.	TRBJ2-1	CASRRTLNYNEQFF	TGTGCCAGCCGCCGGACTCTGAACTACAATGAGCAGTTCTTC
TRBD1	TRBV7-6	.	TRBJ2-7	CASSLGTGSYEQYF	TGTGCCAGCAGCTTGGGGACAGGTTCCTACGAGCAGTACTTC
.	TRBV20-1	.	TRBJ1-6	CSARDPPVSGTRGENSPLHF	TGCAGTGCTAGAGATCCCCCCGTTAGCGGGACGCGGGGCGAGAATTCACCCCTCCACTTT
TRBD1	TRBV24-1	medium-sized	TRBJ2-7	CATSDFRRGLDEQYF	TGTGCCACCAGTGATTTTCGCAGGGGGCTCGACGAGCAGTACTTC
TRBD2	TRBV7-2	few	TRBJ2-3	CASSYLAGGLTDTQYF	TGTGCCAGCAGTTATCTAGCGGGGGGGCTTACAGATACGCAGTATTTT
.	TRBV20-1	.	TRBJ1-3	CSAREGKAGNTIYF	TGCAGTGCTCGTGAAGGGAAGGCTGGAAACACCATATATTTT
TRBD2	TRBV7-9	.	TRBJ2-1	CATGTSSYNEQFF	TGTGCCACCGGGACTAGCTCCTACAATGAGCAGTTCTTC
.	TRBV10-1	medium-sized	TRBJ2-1	CASSESRGRGSNEQFF	TGCGCCAGCAGTGAGTCGAGGGGAAGGGGGTCGAATGAGCAGTTCTTC
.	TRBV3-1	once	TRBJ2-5	CASSQDTWAEQETQYF	TGTGCCAGCAGCCAAGACACCTGGGCAGAACAAGAGACCCAGTACTTC
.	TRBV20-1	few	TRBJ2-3	CSARIPPGLTQADTQYF	TGCAGTGCTAGAATTCCCCCGGGACTTACACAAGCAGATACGCAGTATTTT
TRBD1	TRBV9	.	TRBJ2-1	CASSVADRDSRYNEQFF	TGTGCCAGCAGCGTAGCTGACCGGGACAGCCGGTACAATGAGCAGTTCTTC
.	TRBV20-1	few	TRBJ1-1	CSAGRSFEAFF	TGCAGTGCTGGTCGTTCCTTTGAAGCTTTCTTT
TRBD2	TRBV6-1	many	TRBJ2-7	CASGGGGGGGEQQYF	TGTGCCAGCGGGGGGGGGGGGGGGGGGGGGGAGCAGCAGTACTTC
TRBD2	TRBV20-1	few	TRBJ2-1	CSAREGTSGRKNEQFF	TGCAGTGCTAGAGAGGGGACTAGCGGGAGAAAAAATGAGCAGTTCTTC
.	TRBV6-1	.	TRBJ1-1	CASSGGHRVYTEAFF	TGTGCCAGCAGTGGGGGTCACAGGGTTTACACTGAAGCTTTCTTT
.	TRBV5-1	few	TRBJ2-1	CASSVDSYNEQFF	TGCGCCAGCAGCGTGGACAGCTACAATGAGCAGTTCTTC